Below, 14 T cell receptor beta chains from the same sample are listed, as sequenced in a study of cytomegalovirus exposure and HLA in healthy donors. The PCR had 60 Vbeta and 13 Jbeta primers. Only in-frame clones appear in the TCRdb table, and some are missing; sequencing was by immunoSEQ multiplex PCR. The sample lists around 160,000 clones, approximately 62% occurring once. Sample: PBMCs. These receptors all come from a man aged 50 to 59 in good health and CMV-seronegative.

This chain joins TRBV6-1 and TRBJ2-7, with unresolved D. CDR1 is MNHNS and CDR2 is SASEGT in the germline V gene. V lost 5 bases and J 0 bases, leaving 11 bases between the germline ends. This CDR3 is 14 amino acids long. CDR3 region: CASSTLGSSYEQYF. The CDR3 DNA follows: TGTGCCAGCAGTACCCTTGGCAGCTCCTACGAGCAGTACTTC.

The CDR3 loop is CASSLQGPGNTIYF. CDR3 nucleotides: TGTGCCAGCAGCCTACAGGGACCCGGAAACACCATATATTTT. This rearrangement joins TRBV28 to TRBJ1-3, with TRBD1 as a possible D gene (6 bases). Germline CDR1 and CDR2: MDHEN and SYDVKM. CDR3 length: 14 residues. The V gene lost 6 bases and the J gene lost 4 bases, with 13 bases spanning the gap.

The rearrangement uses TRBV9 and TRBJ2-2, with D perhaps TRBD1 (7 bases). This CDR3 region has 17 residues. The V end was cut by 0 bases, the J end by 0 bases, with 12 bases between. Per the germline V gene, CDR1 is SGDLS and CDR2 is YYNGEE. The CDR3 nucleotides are TGTGCCAGCAGCGTAGTCAGGGGGGCTACGAACACCGGGGAGCTGTTTTTT. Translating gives CASSVVRGATNTGELFF. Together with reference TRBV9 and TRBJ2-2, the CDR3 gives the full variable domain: DSGVTQTPKHLITATGQRVTLRCSPRSGDLSVYWYQQSLDQGLQFLIQYYNGEERAKGNILERFSAQQFPDLHSELNLSSLELGDSALYFCASSVVRGATNTGELFFGEGSRLTVL.

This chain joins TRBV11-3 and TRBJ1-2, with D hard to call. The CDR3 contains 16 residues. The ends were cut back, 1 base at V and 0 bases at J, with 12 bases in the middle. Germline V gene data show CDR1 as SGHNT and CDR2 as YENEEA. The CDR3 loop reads CASSLGQSFTNYGYTF. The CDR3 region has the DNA TGTGCCAGCAGCTTAGGTCAGTCTTTTACTAACTATGGCTACACCTTC.

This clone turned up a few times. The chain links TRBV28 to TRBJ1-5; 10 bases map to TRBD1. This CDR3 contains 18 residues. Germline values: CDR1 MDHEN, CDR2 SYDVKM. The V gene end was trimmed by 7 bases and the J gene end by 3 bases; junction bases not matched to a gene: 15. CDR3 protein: CASNYGTGVSTNNQPQHF. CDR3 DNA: TGTGCCAGCAATTATGGGACAGGGGTATCCACCAACAATCAGCCCCAGCATTTT.

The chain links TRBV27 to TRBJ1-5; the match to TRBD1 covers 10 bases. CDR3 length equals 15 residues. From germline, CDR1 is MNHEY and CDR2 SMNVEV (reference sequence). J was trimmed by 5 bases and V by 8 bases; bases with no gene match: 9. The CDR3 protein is CASSIFGTGDQPQHF. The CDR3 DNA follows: TGTGCCAGCTCAATTTTCGGGACAGGGGATCAGCCCCAGCATTTT.

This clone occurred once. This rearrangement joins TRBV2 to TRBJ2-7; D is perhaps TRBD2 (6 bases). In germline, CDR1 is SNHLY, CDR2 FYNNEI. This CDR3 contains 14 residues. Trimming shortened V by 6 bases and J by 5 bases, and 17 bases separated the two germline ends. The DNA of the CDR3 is TGTGCCAGCAGGGTCAGGGACTTGGTGCACGAGCAGTACTTC. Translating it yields CASRVRDLVHEQYF.

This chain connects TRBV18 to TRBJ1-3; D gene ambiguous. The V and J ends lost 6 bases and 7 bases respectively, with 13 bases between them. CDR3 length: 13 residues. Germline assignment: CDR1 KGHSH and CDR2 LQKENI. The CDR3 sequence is CASSLAEMNTIYF. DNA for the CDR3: TGTGCCAGCTCCCTCGCCGAGATGAACACCATATATTTT.

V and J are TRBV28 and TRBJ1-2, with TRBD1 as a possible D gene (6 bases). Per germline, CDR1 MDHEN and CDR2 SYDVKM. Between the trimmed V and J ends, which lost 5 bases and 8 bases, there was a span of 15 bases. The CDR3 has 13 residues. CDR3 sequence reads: CASSPVQGLGYTF. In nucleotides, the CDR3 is TGTGCCAGCAGTCCCGTACAGGGTTTGGGCTACACCTTC.

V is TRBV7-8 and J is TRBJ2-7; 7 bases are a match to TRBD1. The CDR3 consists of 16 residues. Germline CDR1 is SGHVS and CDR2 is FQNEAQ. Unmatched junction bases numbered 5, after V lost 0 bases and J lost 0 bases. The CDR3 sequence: CASSLATGNPSYEQYF. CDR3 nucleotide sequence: TGTGCCAGCAGCTTAGCGACAGGGAACCCCTCCTACGAGCAGTACTTC.

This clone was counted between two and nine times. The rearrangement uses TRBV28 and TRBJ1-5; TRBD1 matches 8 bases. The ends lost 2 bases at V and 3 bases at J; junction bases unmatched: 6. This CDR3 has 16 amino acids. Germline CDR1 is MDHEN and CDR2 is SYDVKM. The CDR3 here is CASSLEAGGHNQPQHF. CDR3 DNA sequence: TGTGCCAGCAGTTTAGAGGCAGGGGGCCACAATCAGCCCCAGCATTTT.

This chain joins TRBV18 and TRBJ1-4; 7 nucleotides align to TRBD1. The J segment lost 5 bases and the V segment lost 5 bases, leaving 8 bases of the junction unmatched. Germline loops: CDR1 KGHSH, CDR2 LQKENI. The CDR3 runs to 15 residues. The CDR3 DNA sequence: TGTGCCAGCTCATCTCGACAGGGCTTAAATGAAAAACTGTTTTTT. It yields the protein CASSSRQGLNEKLFF.

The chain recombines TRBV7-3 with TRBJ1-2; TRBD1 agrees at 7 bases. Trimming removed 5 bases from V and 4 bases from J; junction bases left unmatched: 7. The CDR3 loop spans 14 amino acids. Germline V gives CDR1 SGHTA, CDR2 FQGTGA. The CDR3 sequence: CASSPGQASYGYTF. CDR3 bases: TGTGCCAGCAGCCCCGGACAGGCGTCCTATGGCTACACCTTC.

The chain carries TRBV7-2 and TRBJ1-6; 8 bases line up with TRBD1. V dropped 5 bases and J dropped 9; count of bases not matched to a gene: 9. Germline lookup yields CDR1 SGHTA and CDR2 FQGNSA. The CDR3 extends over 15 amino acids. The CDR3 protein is CASSPQTGGGSPLHF. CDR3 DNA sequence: TGTGCCAGCAGCCCCCAAACAGGGGGGGGTTCACCCCTCCACTTT.